A selection of T cell receptor beta chains follows, all from one sample in a study of T-cell memory formation after mild COVID-19. TCRdb itself ran the 5' RACE reads through MiXCR, one entry per CDR3 protein. The sample records 150,000 to 200,000 distinct CDR3 sequences, 11% being singletons. Sequencing was done on a sample of PBMCs or a T cell subset sorted from them (not recorded which). The source of these receptors is a man aged 18 to 30 who had mild COVID-19 (a few samples of this study predate the infection). Cell type and time point are not known. Each CDR3 is given with its conserved first and last residue. D genes are given only for firm matches. Rows may omit the clone size; those that give it use once, few, many or a size class.

CDR3 protein: CASSPWVGLAADTQYF; CDR3 DNA: TGTGCCAGCAGTCCCTGGGTGGGATTGGCGGCAGATACGCAGTATTTT; clone size: many; D gene: NA; V gene: TRBV12-3/TRBV12-4; J gene: TRBJ2-3
CDR3 protein: CASSQDRAGYTF; CDR3 DNA: TGTGCCAGCAGCCAAGACAGGGCTGGCTACACCTTC; clone size: NA; D gene: NA; V gene: TRBV14; J gene: TRBJ1-2
CDR3 protein: CASSRPGYNEQFF; CDR3 DNA: TGCGCCAGCAGCAGGCCAGGTTACAATGAGCAGTTCTTC; clone size: few; D gene: NA; V gene: TRBV5-1; J gene: TRBJ2-1
CDR3 protein: CASSLDPGAETQYF; CDR3 DNA: TGTGCCAGCAGCTTAGATCCAGGCGCAGAGACCCAGTACTTC; clone size: many; D gene: NA; V gene: TRBV7-8; J gene: TRBJ2-5
CDR3 protein: CASDSSGQETQYF; CDR3 DNA: TGTGCCAGCGATAGTAGCGGGCAAGAGACCCAGTACTTC; clone size: NA; D gene: TRBD2; V gene: TRBV7-9; J gene: TRBJ2-5
CDR3 protein: CAWSDGTGELFF; CDR3 DNA: TGTGCCTGGAGTGATGGGACCGGGGAGCTGTTTTTT; clone size: NA; D gene: NA; V gene: TRBV30; J gene: TRBJ2-2
CDR3 protein: CASSPGDRGGYGYTF; CDR3 DNA: TGTGCCAGCAGCCCCGGGGACAGGGGAGGCTATGGCTACACCTTC; clone size: once; D gene: TRBD1; V gene: TRBV7-2; J gene: TRBJ1-2
CDR3 protein: CASRTASGTEAFF; CDR3 DNA: TGTGCCAGCAGAACAGCCTCTGGGACTGAAGCTTTCTTT; clone size: few; D gene: NA; V gene: TRBV2; J gene: TRBJ1-1
CDR3 protein: CASSDRSGNTIYF; CDR3 DNA: TGTGCCAGCAGTGACAGGAGTGGAAACACCATATATTTT; clone size: few; D gene: NA; V gene: TRBV2; J gene: TRBJ1-3
CDR3 protein: CASSPDRSRGYTF; CDR3 DNA: TGTGCCAGCAGCCCCGACAGGTCGAGGGGCTACACCTTC; clone size: few; D gene: NA; V gene: TRBV7-2; J gene: TRBJ1-2
CDR3 protein: CASSLTGTQETQYF; CDR3 DNA: TGTGCCAGCAGCTTAACCGGGACACAAGAGACCCAGTACTTC; clone size: few; D gene: NA; V gene: TRBV11-1; J gene: TRBJ2-5
CDR3 protein: CASSSSPGGDTQYF; CDR3 DNA: TGCGCCAGCAGCAGCTCCCCGGGGGGGGATACGCAGTATTTT; clone size: NA; D gene: TRBD2; V gene: TRBV5-1; J gene: TRBJ2-3
CDR3 protein: CASSQGGAKNIQYF; CDR3 DNA: TGCGCCAGCAGCCAAGGGGGGGCCAAAAACATTCAGTACTTC; clone size: many; D gene: NA; V gene: TRBV4-1; J gene: TRBJ2-4
CDR3 protein: CATARSGTDTQYF; CDR3 DNA: TGTGCCACCGCTCGATCTGGCACAGATACGCAGTATTTT; clone size: NA; D gene: NA; V gene: TRBV12-3/TRBV12-4; J gene: TRBJ2-3
CDR3 protein: CASSLGGITRGYTF; CDR3 DNA: TGTGCCAGCAGCTTGGGTGGGATAACAAGGGGCTACACCTTC; clone size: few; D gene: NA; V gene: TRBV5-5; J gene: TRBJ1-2
CDR3 protein: CASSSQAGDTQYF; CDR3 DNA: TGTGCCAGCAGCTCCCAAGCGGGAGATACGCAGTATTTT; clone size: NA; D gene: NA; V gene: TRBV7-2; J gene: TRBJ2-3
CDR3 protein: CASTNQGETQYF; CDR3 DNA: TGTGCCAGCACGAATCAGGGAGAGACCCAGTACTTC; clone size: few; D gene: NA; V gene: TRBV7-9; J gene: TRBJ2-5
CDR3 protein: CASSPPAGGVVETQYF; CDR3 DNA: TGTGCCAGCAGCCCCCCGGCGGGGGGGGTAGTAGAGACCCAGTACTTC; clone size: NA; D gene: TRBD2; V gene: TRBV2; J gene: TRBJ2-5
CDR3 protein: CASSMTGMGQPQHF; CDR3 DNA: TGTGCCAGCAGCATGACAGGGATGGGGCAGCCCCAGCATTTT; clone size: NA; D gene: TRBD1; V gene: TRBV7-2; J gene: TRBJ1-5
CDR3 protein: CASSLRAQGLESPLHF; CDR3 DNA: TGCGCCAGCAGCTTGAGGGCACAGGGACTGGAATCACCCCTCCACTTT; clone size: many; D gene: NA; V gene: TRBV5-1; J gene: TRBJ1-6
CDR3 protein: CASRIFGGNEQFF; CDR3 DNA: TGTGCCAGCAGGATTTTTGGGGGCAATGAGCAGTTCTTC; clone size: few; D gene: NA; V gene: TRBV13; J gene: TRBJ2-1
CDR3 protein: CASSKRVLGGSTDTQYF; CDR3 DNA: TGTGCCAGCAGCAAGCGGGTTTTAGGGGGGAGCACAGATACGCAGTATTTT; clone size: NA; D gene: NA; V gene: TRBV7-2; J gene: TRBJ2-3
CDR3 protein: CASSQAGLPAGELFF; CDR3 DNA: TGCGCCAGCAGCCAAGCCGGACTACCCGCCGGGGAGCTGTTTTTT; clone size: NA; D gene: NA; V gene: TRBV4-1; J gene: TRBJ2-2
CDR3 protein: CASSAEGGNTIYF; CDR3 DNA: TGCGCCAGCAGCGCCGAGGGTGGAAACACCATATATTTT; clone size: few; D gene: NA; V gene: TRBV5-1; J gene: TRBJ1-3